This TCR beta chain stems from a study of vaccination and CD4 T cells after COVID-19 (dated by TCRdb to 2022 to 2024). With respect to the entire study: Every convalescent patient had a positive nasal swab PCR test for SARS-CoV-2, with mild disease in 8 to 10 patients and severe disease in one. Control cultures received a CEFX viral epitope pool as the positive control, an HIV-1 Nef peptide pool as the negative control, or no peptide. For stimulating the cultures, overlapping spike peptide pools were used, derived from SARS-CoV-2 as well as from the common cold coronaviruses HCoV-NL63, HCoV-OC43 and HCoV-229E. In around 9 COVID-19 convalescent patients and a few infection-naive healthy vaccine recipients, researchers compared the spike-specific CD4+ TCR repertoire from before mRNA vaccination with the repertoire from after. Six males and four females were included in the convalescent cohort, with two Hispanic individuals, seven Caucasians, two Asians and one multiracial person represented. Post-vaccine blood samples were obtained a median of around 74 days after the second vaccine dose, with a range of roughly 12 to 250 days. Participants got two doses of the Pfizer-BioNTech BNT162b2 vaccine (n=8) or two doses of the Moderna mRNA-1273 vaccine (n=2). Post-COVID blood samples were collected from convalescent patients a median of around 100 days after diagnosis, with a range of about 30 to 161 days.

The full study reports these points: Although the median number of SARS-CoV-2-reactive clonotypes went up from around 20 after infection to about 38 after vaccination, the increase was not significant. Relatively few convalescent patients were included in the study, and early timepoints after natural infection were not analyzed. Among convalescent patients, a median roughly 90% of the SARS-CoV-2-reactive clones seen after vaccination appeared only after vaccination, which suggests priming specific to the vaccine. Nearly all vaccine-specific clones in convalescent patients (304 of 307) were mono-reactive for SARS-CoV-2 spike rather than cross-reactive with common cold coronaviruses.

A remark on this clonotype: Its specific antigen is unknown. No base qualities exist here, and no much larger clone lies one base off it.

The germline V and J ends show losses of 4 bases and 1 base respectively, and no gene match explains 1 base of the junction. Inclusive of the bounding cysteine and phenylalanine, the CDR3 is 15 residues long. Just CDR3 DNA is preserved here, 45 bases in frame from base 1. Taken from the germline V gene, the CDR1 and CDR2 loops are ENHRY and SYGVKD. Library preparation was by PCR. DNA from cultured CD4+ T cells was subjected to TCR sequencing with the Oncomine TCR Beta short-read assay at the Johns Hopkins FTIC core. The QIAamp micro DNA kit was used to extract genomic DNA from the cultured CD4+ T cells. Oncomine TCR Beta libraries made from cultured CD4+ T cells were pooled using unique dual indexes and sequenced on an Illumina iSeq 100. The paper's data handling went like this. Non-productive sequences were removed, and CDR3s that did not start with C, did not end with F or W, or were shorter than 7 amino acids were discarded. Antigen-specific clonotypes were identified with the MANAFEST web application by comparing peptide-stimulated wells with reference and other culture wells. For a clone to be called positive, the clone needed an FDR below 0.05, an odds ratio above 5, and a productive frequency above 0.1% in at least two of three replicate wells. A clonotype was classed as cross-reactive if the clonotype showed significant expansion both in SARS-CoV-2 spike wells and in at least one common cold coronavirus spike condition. Using R version 3.6.1, CDR3 homology was evaluated through Levenshtein distances (stringdist) along with unrooted phylogenetic trees (ape). The public reads were run again by TCRdb, first through fastp at Q25 and then through MiXCR, and only productive beta chains were kept. Each CDR3 protein appears once, grouped with its most common genes and DNA. The V and J calls were not made by the authors but by TCRdb's processing. Within this sample are 20,000 to 30,000 distinct CDR3 sequences, with 64% of them counted one time only. The ten top clones hold under 6.5% of the sample.

In the paper's terms, the treatment or condition label means: roughly ten-day PBMC culture with coronavirus spike peptide pools or control peptides (ViraFEST assay). The ViraFEST assay was used in the study, in which antigen-specific T cells were expanded with peptide pools and expanded clonotypes were subsequently identified by TCR sequencing. The positive SARS-CoV-2 PCR tests of the convalescent patients were dated from March to December 2020, before the Alpha, Beta and Delta variants emerged in the United States. PBMCs were cultured at around 2 million per well in IMDM supplemented with approximately 5% human AB serum and roughly 10 IU/ml IL-2, with roughly 10 ug/ml peptide pools added. On days 3 and 7, half of the culture medium was replaced with fresh IL-2-containing medium. Once the cells had been in culture for about 10 days, the EasySep CD4+ T cell isolation kit was used to isolate CD4+ T cells by negative selection. PBMCs were separated from whole blood using Ficoll-Paque Plus gradient centrifugation and then either used fresh or cryopreserved at -140C. Culture conditions were generally each tested in triplicate wells.

The chain is made from TRBV10-3 and TRBJ2-2; 9 bases in between match TRBD1. The sample was CD4+ T cells from blood, cultured in vitro. The receptor's source is a human donor who had recovered from COVID-19. The nucleotides read TGTGCCATCAGTGGGGGACAGGGGAACACCGGGGAGCTGTTTTTT. Translated, it gives CAISGGQGNTGELFF.